This T cell receptor beta chain stems from a study of identifying expanded T cells in peripheral blood. Findings of the study overall: About 1.2 clones differed between technical replicates, versus about 16 and 19 over time.

As for this clone: Its antigen is as yet unknown.

During the collection period, no donor immune events like infections were recorded. Germline V gene data show CDR1 as MNHEY and CDR2 as SVGAGI. This CDR3 has 13 amino acids. Trimming removed 0 bases at V and 7 bases at J, with 10 bases between. Data came from immunoSEQ multiplex PCR; TCRdb stores just in-frame clones and leaves some out. The sample lists about 97,000 clones; approximately 90% were seen once. The sample comprised blood. This rearrangement joins TRBV6-5 to TRBJ2-7, with D possibly being TRBD1 or TRBD2 (5 bases each). The origin of this receptor is a person aged 18 to 75 in good health. The CDR3 sequence is CASSYSNWGEQYF. In DNA form, the CDR3 reads TGTGCCAGCAGTTACTCGAACTGGGGGGAGCAGTACTTC.